This T cell receptor beta chain was documented in a study of T cell repertoires in cytomegalovirus infection. General study points: Identification of carriers of CMV plus the relevant HLA was achieved through cumulative public TCR beta family frequency. Ex vivo responses were dominated by HLA-C-restricted CMV-specific TCR beta clonotypes.

MiXCR was run by TCRdb on the reads, yielding one entry per CDR3 protein. The sample lists some 120,000 distinct CDR3 sequences, 30% to 40% occurring once. As to this clonotype: What it binds is unknown.

The origin of this receptor is a human donor in good health (CMV status not recorded). Some clones in this sample may be carry-over from other donors' samples. The specimen comprised CD8+ T cells from cultured PBMCs, sampled from culture after CMV antigen stimulation.

The CDR3 bases are TGCAGTGCTAGATCAGGGTCCGGGGGGGACACTGAAGCTTTCTTT. As protein: CSARSGSGGDTEAFF. This rearrangement joins TRBV20-1 to TRBJ1-1; weak D call: TRBD1 (5 bases). Germline CDR1 reads DFQATT; CDR2 reads SNEGSKA (reference sequence). The CDR3 is 15 amino acids. V was clipped by 2 bases and J by 3 bases, with 16 bases between them.